The clone carrying this T cell receptor beta chain was seen a few times. This specimen comes from a study of blood T cell repertoires in COVID-19. For the study at large: The analysed material was cDNA or gDNA that came from T cells, B-cell-depleted T cells, or PBMCs.

In assigning cohorts, the study relied on participant-reported clinical history. V lost 2 bases to trimming and J lost 7 bases; unmatched junction nucleotides: 9. Germline V CDR1 and CDR2: MNHNS, SASEGT. The CDR3 has 15 amino acids. TCRdb keeps only in-frame clones here, not all; method: immunoSEQ multiplex PCR. The sample records some 210,000 clones, roughly 87% being singletons. This sequence was found in a young man with acute COVID-19. Material for sequencing was PBMCs or T cells enriched from blood (not recorded which). The chain couples TRBV6-1 to TRBJ2-5; TRBD2 aligns across 8 bases. As DNA, the CDR3 is TGTGCCAGCAGTGAATGGAGTGGTAGCGGGGCGACCCAGTACTTC. It specifies CASSEWSGSGATQYF.